Presented here are 22 T cell receptor beta chains from one specimen sequenced in a study of blood T cell repertoires in COVID-19. TCRdb's table, derived via immunoSEQ multiplex PCR, lists solely in-frame clones and lacks some. This table has a few hundred thousand clones, roughly 80% appearing once. The specimen was peripheral blood. The receptors derive from a man aged 55 to 70 with acute or convalescent COVID-19.

V usage is TRBV10-3 and J usage is TRBJ2-5; D gene ambiguous. The length of the CDR3 is 12 residues. V was shortened by 3 bases and J by 5 bases, with 7 bases between the two germline ends. Looked up from germline, CDR1 is ENHRY and CDR2 is SYGVKD. DNA for the CDR3: TGTGCCATCAGTGACTCTTCCGAGACCCAGTACTTC. It yields the protein CAISDSSETQYF.

This rearrangement joins TRBV7-9 to TRBJ2-7; 8 bases line up with TRBD2. The trim removed 5 bases at V and 5 bases at J, leaving 11 bases unmatched. Germline-derived CDR1 and CDR2 are SEHNR and FQNEAQ (reference sequence). This CDR3 has 15 residues. CDR3 sequence reads: CASSPRGGKVDEQYF. Here the CDR3 DNA reads TGTGCCAGCAGCCCCCGGGGGGGAAAGGTAGACGAGCAGTACTTC.

The table lists this clone with a few counts. The chain joins TRBV7-6 to TRBJ1-4, with TRBD1 identical over 10 bases. With V trimmed by 5 bases and J by 10 bases, 13 bases remained unmatched. Germline V gene data show CDR1 as SGHVS and CDR2 as FNYEAQ. This CDR3 spans 16 amino acids. The CDR3 sequence: CASSIRPGQGQAKLFF. The CDR3 DNA follows: TGTGCCAGCAGCATTCGACCGGGACAGGGGCAGGCAAAACTGTTTTTT. Supplemented by reference TRBV7-6 and TRBJ1-4, the full variable domain reads GAGVSQSPRYKVTKRGQDVALRCDPISGHVSLYWYRQALGQGPEFLTYFNYEAQQDKSGLPNDRFSAERPEGSISTLTIQRTEQRDSAMYRCASSIRPGQGQAKLFFGSGTQLSVL.

This sequence joins TRBV4-1 and TRBJ2-3, with 9 bases that match TRBD1. Germline V CDR1 and CDR2: MGHRA, YSYEKL. There are 16 residues in the CDR3. V shed 2 bases and J 9 bases; nucleotides not matched to a gene: 12. The CDR3 loop is CASSQSLQGAEGTQYF. DNA for the CDR3: TGCGCCAGCAGCCAATCCTTACAGGGGGCCGAGGGCACGCAGTATTTT.

The chain carries TRBV12-3 or TRBV12-4 and TRBJ2-2, with a weak D call TRBD2 (6 bases). The germline V and J ends were trimmed by 6 bases and 7 bases, with 9 bases remaining between them. The CDR3 is made up of 12 amino acids. CDR3: CASSTSFGELFF. As DNA, the CDR3 is TGTGCCAGCAGCACTAGCTTCGGGGAGCTGTTTTTT.

This clone was observed once. The chain uses TRBV7-9 and TRBJ2-1, with TRBD1 matching over 7 bases. The CDR3 has 16 residues. The germline V gene encodes CDR1 SEHNR and CDR2 FQNEAQ (reference sequence). J lost 7 bases, V lost 6 bases, and 15 bases had no gene match. Written as DNA, the CDR3 is TGTGCCAGCAGACACGGGCGTGGATCCAGGGGGAATGAGCAGTTCTTC. Translated, it gives CASRHGRGSRGNEQFF. Full variable domain (missing parts from reference TRBV7-9 and TRBJ2-1): DTGVSQNPRHKITKRGQNVTFRCDPISEHNRLYWYRQTLGQGPEFLTYFQNEAQLEKSRLLSDRFSAERPKGSFSTLEIQRTEQGDSAMYLCASRHGRGSRGNEQFFGPGTRLTVL.

The chain is built from TRBV9 and TRBJ2-1; 13 bases match TRBD2. This CDR3 has 15 residues. CDR1 and CDR2 (germline): SGDLS, YYNGEE. V dropped 6 bases and J dropped 8; count of bases not matched to a gene: 8. The CDR3 region is CASTPGLAGTDEQFF. The CDR3 DNA is TGTGCCAGCACCCCGGGACTAGCGGGAACGGATGAGCAGTTCTTC.

The chain links TRBV6-1 to TRBJ1-4; TRBD1 matches at 10 bases. The CDR3 loop spans 16 amino acids. Trimming at V came to 3 bases and at J to 7 bases, leaving 8 bases not matched to a gene. Per germline, CDR1 MNHNS and CDR2 SASEGT. CDR3 DNA: TGTGCCAGCAGTGATTCTGCCGGGACAGGGGTTGAAAAACTGTTTTTT. Its translation: CASSDSAGTGVEKLFF.

The chain is built from TRBV28 and TRBJ2-7, with D possibly TRBD1 on 5 matching bases. CDR3 length: 12 residues. Germline V CDR1 and CDR2: MDHEN, SYDVKM. Trimming removed 3 bases from V and 9 bases from J, with 12 bases in between. The CDR3 loop is CASSFGGAGQYF. CDR3 coding DNA: TGTGCCAGCAGTTTTGGTGGGGCAGGGCAGTACTTC.

V and J are TRBV2 and TRBJ1-6; weak D call: TRBD1 (6 bases). The V gene lost 6 bases and the J gene lost 5 bases, with 11 bases spanning the gap. Germline loops: CDR1 SNHLY, CDR2 FYNNEI. The CDR3 covers 14 residues. The CDR3 DNA sequence: TGTGCCAGCAGAAGGACAGTTAATAATTCACCCCTCCACTTT. It specifies CASRRTVNNSPLHF.

The V and J genes are TRBV18 and TRBJ1-1, with TRBD1 matching over 9 bases. Trimming at V came to 2 bases and at J to 4 bases, leaving 5 bases not matched to a gene. The CDR3 extends over 15 amino acids. CDR1 and CDR2 from the germline V gene are KGHSH and LQKENI. CDR3 sequence (DNA): TGTGCCAGCTCACCAGGGGGACAGGGCGGCACTGAAGCTTTCTTT. Amino acid sequence: CASSPGGQGGTEAFF.

The chain combines TRBV30 with TRBJ1-1, with D tentatively TRBD1 (5 bases). The germline V gene encodes CDR1 GTSNPN and CDR2 SVGIG (reference sequence). Trimming stripped 2 bases from V and 0 bases from J, with 10 bases between. The CDR3 contains 14 residues. The CDR3, as DNA: TGTGCCTGGAGTCGGGGGGGGATGAACACTGAAGCTTTCTTT. Amino acids: CAWSRGGMNTEAFF.

This rearrangement joins TRBV3-1 (or the pseudogene TRBV3-2) to TRBJ2-5; 7 bases are shared with TRBD1. The CDR3 loop spans 13 amino acids. Germline V gives CDR1 LGHDT, CDR2 YNNKEL (reference sequence). The ends lost 1 base at V and 6 bases at J; junction bases unmatched: 2. The CDR3 DNA reads as TGTGCCAGCAGCCAAGTGGACAGGAAGACCCAGTACTTC. Protein sequence: CASSQVDRKTQYF.

V is TRBV2 and J is TRBJ2-3; D unresolved. The CDR3 is 12 residues long. With 4 bases removed from V and 4 bases from J, the gap between germline ends came to 6 bases. Germline CDR1 is SNHLY and CDR2 is FYNNEI. CDR3 in DNA: TGTGCCAGCAGTGCCCTCCCAGATACGCAGTATTTT. It yields the protein CASSALPDTQYF.

CDR3 sequence: CASSEQGHSNQPQHF. In nucleotides, the CDR3 is TGTGCCAGCAGTGAACAGGGTCATAGCAATCAGCCCCAGCATTTT. The chain has TRBV2 and TRBJ1-5, with D tentatively TRBD1 (5 bases). Trimming took 2 bases from V and 0 from J, leaving 8 bases between them. Germline V CDR1 and CDR2: SNHLY, FYNNEI. The CDR3 spans 15 residues.

The chain combines TRBV6-2 or TRBV6-3 with TRBJ1-1; weak D call: TRBD1 (5 bases). The CDR3 has 16 amino acids. CDR1 is MNHEY, CDR2 SVGEGT, per germline. V lost 6 bases, J lost 0 bases, and 17 bases lay in between. This CDR3 reads CASSQMTTALNTEAFF. CDR3 coding DNA: TGTGCCAGCAGCCAAATGACGACAGCCTTGAACACTGAAGCTTTCTTT.

This chain uses TRBV23-1 with TRBJ1-1; 7 bases are shared with TRBD1. TRBV23-1 is identified as an open reading frame with a role that is uncertain. This CDR3 spans 16 amino acids. V shed 0 bases and J 0 bases; nucleotides not matched to a gene: 4. CDR3 protein: CASSQSQGRMNTEAFF. The CDR3 region has the DNA TGCGCCAGCAGTCAATCACAGGGGCGGATGAACACTGAAGCTTTCTTT.

The chain couples TRBV27 to TRBJ1-2; a possible D gene is TRBD1 (5 bases). Germline loops: CDR1 MNHEY, CDR2 SMNVEV (reference sequence). The CDR3 has 14 residues. V was pared by 3 bases and J by 1 base, with 9 bases between. CDR3 in DNA: TGTGCCAGCAGTTTTGGGCAGGGTAACTATGGCTACACCTTC. Translation gives CASSFGQGNYGYTF.

This chain connects TRBV20-1 to TRBJ2-4, with a weak D call TRBD2 (6 bases). Germline V gene data show CDR1 as DFQATT and CDR2 as SNEGSKA (reference sequence). The CDR3 runs to 11 residues. The CDR3 is CGPEGRIIQYF. CDR3 DNA sequence: TGCGGACCGGAGGGCCGGATCATTCAGTACTTC.

The rearrangement uses TRBV4-2 and TRBJ2-7, with 9 bases aligning to TRBD2. The germline V gene has CDR1 LGHNA and CDR2 YNFKEQ. V was clipped by 0 bases and J by 4 bases; unmatched bases: 7. The length of the CDR3 is 16 residues. CDR3 residues: CASSQDRDSGSYEQYF. The DNA of the CDR3 is TGTGCCAGCAGCCAAGATCGTGATAGCGGGAGTTACGAGCAGTACTTC.

This sequence joins TRBV21-1 and TRBJ2-3; TRBD2 is the table's D call and was not checked against the DNA. TRBV21-1 has pseudogene status. This CDR3 comprises 14 residues. The CDR3 region has the DNA TGTGCCAGCAGCAAACCCCGAGGGACAGATACGCAGTATTTT. Translation: CASSKPRGTDTQYF.

This clone was detected only once. The V gene is TRBV10-3, the J gene TRBJ1-5, with D unclear. This CDR3 has 12 amino acids. Germline V lookup: CDR1 ENHRY, CDR2 SYGVKD. Deletions cut 10 bases from V and 4 bases from J, with 11 bases between. For the CDR3, the DNA is TGTGCCACTAGGAAGGAAAATCAGCCCCAGCATTTT. Translation gives CATRKENQPQHF.